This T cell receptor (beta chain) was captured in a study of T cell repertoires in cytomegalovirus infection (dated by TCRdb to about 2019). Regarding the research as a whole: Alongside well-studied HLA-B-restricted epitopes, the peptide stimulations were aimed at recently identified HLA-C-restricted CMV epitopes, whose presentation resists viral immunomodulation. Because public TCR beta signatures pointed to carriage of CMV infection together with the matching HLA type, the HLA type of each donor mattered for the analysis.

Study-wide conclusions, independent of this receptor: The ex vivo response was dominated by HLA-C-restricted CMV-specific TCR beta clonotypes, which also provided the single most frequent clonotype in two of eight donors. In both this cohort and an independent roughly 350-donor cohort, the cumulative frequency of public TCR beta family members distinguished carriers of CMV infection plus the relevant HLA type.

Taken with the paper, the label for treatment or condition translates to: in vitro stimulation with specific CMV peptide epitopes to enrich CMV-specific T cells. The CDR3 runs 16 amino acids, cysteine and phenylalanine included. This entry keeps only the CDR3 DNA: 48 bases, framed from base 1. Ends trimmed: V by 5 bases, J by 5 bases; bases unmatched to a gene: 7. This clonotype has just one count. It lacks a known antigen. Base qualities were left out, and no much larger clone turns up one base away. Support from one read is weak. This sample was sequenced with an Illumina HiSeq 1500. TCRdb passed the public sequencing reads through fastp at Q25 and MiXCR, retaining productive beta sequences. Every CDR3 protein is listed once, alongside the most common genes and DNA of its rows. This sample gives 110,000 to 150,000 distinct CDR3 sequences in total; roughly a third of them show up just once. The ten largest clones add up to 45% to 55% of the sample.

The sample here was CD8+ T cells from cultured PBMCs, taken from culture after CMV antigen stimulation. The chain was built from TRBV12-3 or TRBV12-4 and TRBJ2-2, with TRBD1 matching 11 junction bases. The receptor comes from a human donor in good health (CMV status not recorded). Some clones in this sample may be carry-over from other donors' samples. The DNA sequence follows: TGTGCCAGCAGTCCCCGGACAGGGGGCTCGACCGGGGAGCTGTTTTTT. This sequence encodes CASSPRTGGSTGELFF.